This record looks at one TCR beta chain sequence and its context. Its antigen is not identified. Profiled with immunoSEQ multiplex PCR; TCRdb holds only in-frame clones, not every one. The data show 90,000 to 95,000 clones, around 82% seen once. These data are taken from a study of a mutant IDH1 vaccine in newly diagnosed glioma. Across the whole study: Every participant had undergone radiotherapy, temozolomide, or both before, and most underwent both. Study-wide results and caveats: Roughly 93% of patients showed vaccine-induced immune responses across multiple MHC alleles.

The CDR3 sequence is 15 residues long. The ends lost 4 bases at V and 4 bases at J; junction bases unmatched: 7. Germline V gene lookup returns CDR1 LNHDA and CDR2 SQIVND (reference sequence). The time point is: baseline, week 1 (first vaccination visit). Specified treatment: pre-vaccination baseline after standard-of-care therapy. The starting material was PBMCs, obtained from a glioma patient treated with radiotherapy, temozolomide or both. The genes are TRBV19 and TRBJ2-7, with 10 bases lining up with TRBD1. This sequence originates from a woman aged 50 to 65 with glioma. The CDR3 loop reads CASSTSGTGVYEQYF. In DNA, the CDR3 is TGTGCCAGTAGTACCTCCGGGACAGGGGTATACGAGCAGTACTTC.